A single sample gave rise to the 16 T cell receptor beta chains below, sequenced in a study of response to subunit inactivated influenza vaccine. TCRdb re-derived calls from the RT-PCR reads in MiXCR, one entry per CDR3 protein. The sample shows about 500,000 distinct CDR3 sequences, more than 15% of them seen only once. Sequenced material: CD4+ T cells sorted from PBMCs, taken less than 30 months after vaccination. These receptor sequences come from a man between 50 and 69 years old who received an inactivated influenza vaccine.

This clonotype was seen at least ten times. The V gene is TRBV5-6, the J gene TRBJ1-1, with no clear D. Trimming removed 2 bases from V and 7 bases from J, with 6 bases in between. CDR3 length: 11 amino acids. Germline assignment: CDR1 SGHDT and CDR2 YYEEEE. The CDR3 protein is CASSLPGEAFF. Here the CDR3 DNA reads TGTGCCAGCAGCTTACCGGGTGAAGCTTTCTTT.

Concerning this clonotype: At one boundary the junction diverges from the germline segment, which might be a read error. This sequence joins TRBV20-1 and TRBJ2-1, with TRBD2 matching over 11 bases. The CDR3 spans 13 residues. Germline V lookup: CDR1 DFQATT, CDR2 SNEGSKA (reference sequence). CDR3 DNA: TGCAGTGTTAGAACTAGCGGGAGCAATGAGCAGTTCTTC. Residues: CSVRTSGSNEQFF.

The chain uses TRBV9 and TRBJ2-7; tentative D call: TRBD1 (6 bases). CDR1 is SGDLS and CDR2 is YYNGEE in the germline V gene. The germline V and J ends were trimmed by 4 bases and 3 bases, with 14 bases remaining between them. The CDR3 spans 14 residues. The CDR3 loop reads CASSPRDTLYEQYF. DNA for the CDR3: TGTGCCAGCAGCCCCCGGGACACTCTCTACGAGCAGTACTTC.

The chain carries TRBV3-1 and TRBJ2-7; TRBD1 is a possible D gene (6 bases). Germline CDR1 and CDR2: LGHDT and YNNKEL (reference sequence). Deletions cut 4 bases from V and 2 bases from J, with 12 bases between. CDR3 length: 14 residues. In DNA, the CDR3 is TGTGCCAGCAGCCCTGCAGGGGCCGCCTACGAGCAGTACTTC. Its translation: CASSPAGAAYEQYF.

This clonotype came up a few times. The V call is TRBV4-2, the J call TRBJ2-7; 10 bases are a match to TRBD2. The V segment lost 0 bases and the J segment 5 bases; nucleotides outside the gene matches: 7. Per germline, CDR1 LGHNA and CDR2 YNFKEQ. This CDR3 spans 16 amino acids. This CDR3 is CASSQDSSGRAHEQYF. The CDR3 DNA reads as TGTGCCAGCAGCCAAGATTCAAGCGGGAGGGCCCACGAGCAGTACTTC.

There are a few counts of this clonotype. The chain combines TRBV10-3 with TRBJ2-5; D ambiguous. The CDR3 spans 13 residues. V lost 3 bases, J lost 5 bases, and 10 bases lay in between. Germline V gene data show CDR1 as ENHRY and CDR2 as SYGVKD. The CDR3 DNA is TGTGCCATCAGTGATTCGGGTCGGGAGACCCAGTACTTC. Residues: CAISDSGRETQYF.

This clonotype was counted once. The genes are TRBV29-1 and TRBJ1-5, with 10 positions matching TRBD1. CDR3 length: 15 residues. Trimming removed 5 bases from V and 5 bases from J; junction bases left unmatched: 9. In germline, CDR1 is SQVTM, CDR2 ANQGSEA. CDR3 in amino acids: CSVTAGTGVDQPQHF. The CDR3 region has the DNA TGCAGCGTTACAGCAGGGACAGGGGTAGATCAGCCCCAGCATTTT.

The table lists this clonotype with a few counts. The chain is built from TRBV20-1 and TRBJ2-7; no definite D call. The CDR3 consists of 12 residues. Germline V CDR1 and CDR2: DFQATT, SNEGSKA (reference sequence). V was pared by 5 bases and J by 3 bases, with 11 bases between. The CDR3 bases are TGCAGTGCTGCCGGGCCGTACTACGAGCAGTACTTC. It specifies CSAAGPYYEQYF.

The sample holds a few counts of this clonotype. CDR3 loop: CASSMGAGEQYF. The DNA of the CDR3 is TGTGCCAGCAGCATGGGGGCGGGGGAGCAGTACTTC. The gene calls are TRBV12-3 or TRBV12-4 and TRBJ2-7; D tentatively reads TRBD1 or TRBD2 (6 bases each). Trimming stripped 6 bases from V and 7 bases from J, with 13 bases between. CDR3 length: 12 residues.

The V gene is TRBV4-2, the J gene TRBJ1-6, with D perhaps matching TRBD1 (5 bases). Per the germline V gene, CDR1 is LGHNA and CDR2 is YNFKEQ. The CDR3 consists of 15 residues. Trimming removed 4 bases at V and 5 bases at J, with 12 bases between. DNA of the CDR3: TGTGCCAGCAGCCCTCGGGGCAGAGATAATTCACCCCTCCACTTT. Protein product: CASSPRGRDNSPLHF.

This clonotype was picked up a small number of times. The chain uses TRBV7-9 and TRBJ2-2; 10 bases line up with TRBD2. The trim removed 7 bases at V and 6 bases at J, leaving 11 bases unmatched. This CDR3 is 16 amino acids long. In germline, CDR1 is SEHNR, CDR2 FQNEAQ (reference sequence). The CDR3 reads CASKPLTSGTAGELFF. CDR3 in DNA: TGTGCCAGCAAACCCTTAACTAGCGGGACTGCCGGGGAGCTGTTTTTT.

This clonotype showed up many times. The chain uses TRBV5-1 and TRBJ2-2; D unclear. Trimming took off 4 bases at V and 4 bases at J, with 11 bases between the two ends. Germline CDR1 reads SGHRS; CDR2 reads YFSETQ. The CDR3 is made up of 14 amino acids. CDR3 sequence: CASSTPSGTGELFF. In DNA form, the CDR3 reads TGCGCCAGCAGCACCCCCTCGGGCACCGGGGAGCTGTTTTTT.

At least ten counts were recorded for this clonotype. The CDR3: CASSLQGGSTEAFF. The CDR3 DNA reads as TGTGCCAGCAGTCTACAGGGGGGATCCACTGAAGCTTTCTTT. The V gene is TRBV2, the J gene TRBJ1-1; 8 bases align to TRBD1. With 5 bases clipped from V and 4 bases from J, the junction kept 6 bases outside the gene matches. The CDR3 contains 14 residues. Germline CDR1 reads SNHLY; CDR2 reads FYNNEI.

This clonotype was counted a few times. This chain links TRBV12-3 or TRBV12-4 with TRBJ1-2; D possibly corresponds to TRBD1 (6 bases). This CDR3 has 13 amino acids. V lost 1 base to trimming and J lost 8 bases, with 11 bases between them. CDR3 in amino acids: CASSLDRVGGYTF. The CDR3 bases are TGTGCCAGCAGTTTAGACAGGGTCGGCGGCTACACCTTC.

The chain is built from TRBV7-2 and TRBJ2-1, with 10 bases aligning to TRBD2. Germline V lookup: CDR1 SGHTA, CDR2 FQGNSA. V was clipped by 2 bases and J by 6 bases; unmatched bases: 10. The CDR3 is 17 amino acids. The CDR3 here is CASSLTDLTSGFNEQFF. As DNA, the CDR3 is TGTGCCAGCAGCTTAACAGATTTGACTAGCGGGTTCAATGAGCAGTTCTTC.

This chain joins TRBV5-4 and TRBJ1-4; the D gene is possibly TRBD1 (5 bases). The V end lost 6 bases, the J end lost 6 bases, and 18 bases lay between the germline ends. The germline gives CDR1 SGHNT, CDR2 YYREEE (reference sequence). The CDR3 is made up of 15 amino acids. This CDR3 reads CASTYRGGVDEKLFF. The CDR3 DNA sequence: TGTGCCAGCACGTACCGCGGGGGGGTGGATGAAAAACTGTTTTTT.